These 16 T cell receptor beta chains were all obtained from the same sample, sequenced in a study of T cells after yellow fever vaccination. TCRdb processed the 5' RACE reads anew with MiXCR; each CDR3 protein has one entry. The sample includes 450,000 to 550,000 distinct CDR3 sequences, about a fifth seen only once; the top ten take 15% to 20%. Sequences were derived from PBMCs, sampled roughly 23 days after the first yellow fever vaccination. These receptors came from a young man who received the YFV17D yellow fever vaccine.

J is TRBJ2-7 and V is TRBV7-2; 7 bases map to TRBD2. The CDR3 covers 15 residues. CDR1 and CDR2 from the germline V gene are SGHTA and FQGNSA. V lost 5 bases to trimming and J lost 2 bases; unmatched junction nucleotides: 9. Here the CDR3 DNA reads TGTGCCAGCAGCCAACGCGGGAGTGACGCCTACGAGCAGTACTTC. Translated, it gives CASSQRGSDAYEQYF. The full variable domain, with the rest looked up from reference TRBV7-2 and TRBJ2-7, is GAGVSQSPSNKVTEKGKDVELRCDPISGHTALYWYRQSLGQGLEFLIYFQGNSAPDKSGLPSDRFSAERTGGSVSTLTIQRTQQEDSAVYLCASSQRGSDAYEQYFGPGTRLTVT.

This clonotype was seen a handful of times. The V call is TRBV7-2, the J call TRBJ1-3; D gene ambiguous. The V and J ends lost 1 base and 4 bases respectively, with 11 bases between them. The germline V gene encodes CDR1 SGHTA and CDR2 FQGNSA. The CDR3 is made up of 15 amino acids. Here the CDR3 DNA reads TGTGCCAGCAGCTTAGGGGGTGGGTACGGAAACACCATATATTTT. Its protein is CASSLGGGYGNTIYF.

The chain couples TRBV11-2 to TRBJ2-3, with 7 bases lining up with TRBD2. This CDR3 spans 17 amino acids. J was trimmed by 0 bases and V by 3 bases; bases with no gene match: 9. The V gene's germline CDR1 is SGHAT and CDR2 FQNNGV. The CDR3 loop is CASSFFSGGTSTDTQYF. Here the CDR3 DNA reads TGTGCCAGCAGCTTCTTTTCGGGGGGAACTAGCACAGATACGCAGTATTTT.

V is TRBV20-1 and J is TRBJ2-3; tentatively, D is TRBD1 (5 bases). CDR1 and CDR2 (germline): DFQATT, SNEGSKA (reference sequence). The CDR3 extends over 14 amino acids. V was clipped by 5 bases and J by 4 bases, with 16 bases between them. The CDR3 here is CSAESGIMADTQYF. CDR3 bases: TGCAGTGCTGAATCAGGGATTATGGCAGATACGCAGTATTTT.

This chain joins TRBV6-4 and TRBJ1-4; D is possibly TRBD1 (5 bases). CDR3 length: 14 residues. Germline V gives CDR1 MRHNA, CDR2 SNTAGT. The V gene lost 6 bases and the J gene lost 12 bases, with 20 bases spanning the gap. The CDR3 sequence: CASRPGTDFGELFF. The CDR3 DNA sequence: TGTGCCAGCAGGCCCGGGACGGACTTTGGGGAACTGTTTTTT.

This clonotype turned up a few times. The gene calls are TRBV19 and TRBJ1-2; D is undetermined. Germline values: CDR1 LNHDA, CDR2 SQIVND (reference sequence). V lost 5 bases and J lost 11, with 9 bases in between. This CDR3 comprises 10 residues. The CDR3 DNA reads as TGTGCCAGTAGTGCCGGTAGTTACACCTTC. Its protein product is CASSAGSYTF.

In this sample, this clonotype turned up many times. This chain uses TRBV20-1 with TRBJ2-1, with 7 bases that match TRBD2. This CDR3 has 14 amino acids. From germline, CDR1 is DFQATT and CDR2 SNEGSKA (reference sequence). Trimming took 3 bases from V and 0 from J; bases not matched to a gene: 2. As DNA, the CDR3 is TGCAGTGCTAGCGGGGGGAGCTCCTACAATGAGCAGTTCTTC. It encodes CSASGGSSYNEQFF.

This clonotype has a handful of counts. The chain employs TRBV20-1 and TRBJ2-3; possible D gene TRBD2, 5 bases. The CDR3 has 14 amino acids. V was trimmed by 3 bases and J by 3 bases, leaving 13 bases between them. The germline CDR1 and CDR2 sequences are DFQATT and SNEGSKA (reference sequence). CDR3 DNA sequence: TGCAGTGCTAGCTCGGCTAGCTTTACAGATACGCAGTATTTT. This codes for CSASSASFTDTQYF.

This clonotype turned up a few times. The chain carries TRBV6-1 and TRBJ1-2; TRBD1 agrees at 8 bases. V trimming: 7 bases; J trimming: 5 bases; junction bases outside the gene matches: 6. This CDR3 comprises 13 residues. The germline V gene encodes CDR1 MNHNS and CDR2 SASEGT. DNA for the CDR3: TGTGCCAGCACTCCGACAGGGGATTATGGCTACACCTTC. Translation gives CASTPTGDYGYTF.

The chain carries TRBV7-3 and TRBJ2-3; D might be TRBD1 or TRBD2, each matching 5 bases. Germline V gives CDR1 SGHTA, CDR2 FQGTGA. Trimming stripped 2 bases from V and 5 bases from J, with 14 bases between. CDR3 length: 15 amino acids. CDR3 nucleotides: TGTGCCAGCAGCTTAGTCTACGGGGCGGGAGATACGCAGTATTTT. Translation gives CASSLVYGAGDTQYF.

This rearrangement joins TRBV28 to TRBJ1-2; tentatively, D is TRBD1 (5 bases). Germline CDR1 reads MDHEN; CDR2 reads SYDVKM. This CDR3 is 11 amino acids long. The V and J ends lost 5 bases and 7 bases respectively, with 8 bases between them. The CDR3, as DNA: TGTGCCAGCAGTGGGACCTTTGGCTACACCTTC. Amino acids: CASSGTFGYTF.

The chain couples TRBV20-1 to TRBJ1-5; D may be TRBD1 (6 bases). Trimming left V 7 bases short and J 0 bases short, with 10 bases between. There are 13 residues in the CDR3. Germline CDR1 reads DFQATT; CDR2 reads SNEGSKA (reference sequence). The DNA of the CDR3 is TGCAGTGAGCAGGGGTATAGCAATCAGCCCCAGCATTTT. The encoded protein is CSEQGYSNQPQHF.

This clonotype was observed a handful of times. V and J are TRBV4-3 and TRBJ2-2; unclear D gene. The CDR3 length is 16 residues. Trimming took 0 bases from V and 2 from J, leaving 10 bases between them. The germline V gene encodes CDR1 LGHNA and CDR2 YSLEER. The CDR3 is CASSQDWAANTGELFF. The CDR3 bases are TGCGCCAGCAGCCAAGATTGGGCAGCTAACACCGGGGAGCTGTTTTTT.

Only a few counts were recorded for this clonotype. The chain has TRBV7-9 and TRBJ2-3; tentatively, D is TRBD1 or TRBD2 (6 bases each). The CDR3 totals 15 residues. Deletions cut 5 bases from V and 4 bases from J, with 16 bases between. Germline CDR1 SEHNR, CDR2 FQNEAQ (reference sequence). The CDR3 loop reads CASSPWLGGPDTQYF. CDR3 in DNA: TGTGCCAGCAGCCCTTGGTTGGGGGGCCCAGATACGCAGTATTTT. Combining the CDR3 with reference TRBV7-9 and TRBJ2-3 gives the whole variable domain DTGVSQNPRHKITKRGQNVTFRCDPISEHNRLYWYRQTLGQGPEFLTYFQNEAQLEKSRLLSDRFSAERPKGSFSTLEIQRTEQGDSAMYLCASSPWLGGPDTQYFGPGTRLTVL.

The chain links TRBV20-1 to TRBJ2-7; D is perhaps TRBD1 or TRBD2 (5 bases each). The CDR3 consists of 12 residues. V was cut by 6 bases and J by 5 bases, with 14 bases left in between. Germline V CDR1 and CDR2: DFQATT, SNEGSKA (reference sequence). The CDR3 DNA follows: TGCAGTGCGCCGAGGGACGGACACGAGCAGTACTTC. As protein: CSAPRDGHEQYF.

This clonotype was recorded many times. The V call is TRBV15, the J call TRBJ2-3; a possible D gene is TRBD2 (6 bases). The germline V gene encodes CDR1 LNHNV and CDR2 YYDKDF (reference sequence). Between the trimmed V and J ends, which lost 1 base and 2 bases, there was a span of 16 bases. The CDR3 is 17 amino acids. Here the CDR3 reads CATSRGSPGDPTDTQYF. DNA of the CDR3: TGTGCCACCAGCAGAGGGTCACCGGGGGACCCCACAGATACGCAGTATTTT. The full variable domain, rest sourced from reference TRBV15 and TRBJ2-3, is DAMVIQNPRYQVTQFGKPVTLSCSQTLNHNVMYWYQQKSSQAPKLLFHYYDKDFNNEADTPDNFQSRRPNTSFCFLDIRSPGLGDTAMYLCATSRGSPGDPTDTQYFGPGTRLTVL.